This T cell receptor beta chain was sequenced in a study of quantifying T cell responses using KT2 cells. Study summary: TCR alpha and beta constant-region primers primed reverse transcription of RNA. Under optimum conditions, T4 ligation efficiency was estimated at more than 9.5%. The second PCR was a qPCR stopped at a predetermined fluorescence threshold.

Germline V gene lookup returns CDR1 SQVTM and CDR2 ANQGSEA. This CDR3 contains 13 residues. Deletions cut 2 bases from V and 8 bases from J, with 15 bases between. This clonotype was recorded at least ten times. A single-stranded UMI oligo with SP2 sequence was ligated to cDNA 3' ends. First-round PCR used about 4 cycles and beta primers RC1.1 and RC1.2 covering TRBC1 and TRBC2. TCRdb re-analysed the UMI-ligation and nested PCR reads in MiXCR, keeping a single row per CDR3 protein. The table shows about 33,000 distinct CDR3 sequences, with 10% to 13% occurring only once. This chain joins TRBV29-1 and TRBJ1-1; D is uncertain. The receptor was isolated from a human donor. The source material was PBMCs spiked with cells of the T cell clone KT2. The DNA of the CDR3 is TGCAGCGTTGAATTAATGAGTGGCATAGAAGCTTTCTTT. It translates to CSVELMSGIEAFF.